This TCR beta chain was retrieved from a study of technical replicates of blood from a few donors. This clone appeared a single time. Only in-frame clones appear in the TCRdb table, and some are missing; sequencing was by immunoSEQ multiplex PCR. This sample yields about 44,000 clones, of which approximately 96% are seen a single time; roughly 0.35% belongs to the top ten. The germline gives CDR1 SGHRS, CDR2 YFSETQ. There are 17 residues in the CDR3. The V and J ends lost 2 bases and 2 bases, in that order; junction bases with no gene match: 5. The V call is TRBV5-1, the J call TRBJ2-5; 14 positions match TRBD2. The receptor comes from a human donor in good health. Sequencing was performed on T cells isolated from PBMCs. CDR3 sequence reads: CASSFGLAGGIQETQYF. The CDR3 coding sequence is TGCGCCAGCAGCTTTGGACTAGCGGGAGGAATTCAAGAGACCCAGTACTTC.